The 24 T cell receptor beta chains listed next were all sequenced from one sample in a study of tissue T cells after allogeneic stem cell transplantation. Clones were sequenced by immunoSEQ multiplex PCR, and TCRdb holds only the in-frame ones, with some missing. This table has some 24,000 clones, 73% appearing once. The material was tissue from the ileum, obtained at autopsy. Source of these receptors: an older female donor with lung cancer.

The chain joins TRBV4-1 to TRBJ2-3; D not certain. V lost 5 bases to trimming and J lost 1 base, with 13 bases between them. Germline CDR1 and CDR2: MGHRA and YSYEKL. This CDR3 has 15 residues. The CDR3 DNA sequence: TGCGCCAGCAGCTTAGACTTCTCCGGCACAGATACGCAGTATTTT. Translated, it gives CASSLDFSGTDTQYF.

The rearrangement joins TRBV4-2 to TRBJ2-7; 8 nucleotides agree with TRBD1. Germline V CDR1 and CDR2: LGHNA, YNFKEQ. The length of the CDR3 is 14 residues. V lost 2 bases and J lost 2; bases outside the gene matches: 2. The CDR3 nucleotides read TGTGCCAGCAGCCAACGGGACAGGCCCTACGAGCAGTACTTC. It encodes CASSQRDRPYEQYF.

The genes are TRBV12-3 or TRBV12-4 and TRBJ1-4; weak D call: TRBD1 (5 bases). Trimming stripped 6 bases from V and 8 bases from J, with 13 bases between. This CDR3 is 13 amino acids long. CDR3 nucleotides: TGTGCCAGCAGCGGAGGGGTTGGAGAAAAACTGTTTTTT. It yields the protein CASSGGVGEKLFF.

The chain uses TRBV5-4 and TRBJ1-1; no definite D call. The CDR3 length is 16 residues. Trimming removed 2 bases at V and 7 bases at J, with 21 bases between. Germline CDR1 is SGHNT and CDR2 is YYREEE (reference sequence). The CDR3 sequence is CASSLRVRDPGGEAFF. CDR3 in DNA: TGTGCCAGCAGCTTAAGGGTTCGGGATCCGGGCGGTGAAGCTTTCTTT.

The rearrangement links TRBV29-1 to TRBJ1-1; D gene unclear. The CDR3 is 13 amino acids. CDR1 is SQVTM and CDR2 is ANQGSEA in the germline V gene. With 3 bases removed from V and 0 bases from J, the gap between germline ends came to 8 bases. In nucleotides, the CDR3 is TGCAGCGTTGACCCCGTCCTGAACACTGAAGCTTTCTTT. It specifies CSVDPVLNTEAFF.

This clone occurred once. The chain links TRBV7-2 to TRBJ2-2; TRBD2 aligns across 8 bases. Germline CDR1 SGHTA, CDR2 FQGNSA. The CDR3 covers 16 residues. With 3 bases clipped from V and 6 bases from J, the junction kept 9 bases outside the gene matches. DNA for the CDR3: TGTGCCAGCAGCTTCATGAGACTAGCGTACTCCGGGGAGCTGTTTTTT. It yields the protein CASSFMRLAYSGELFF.

CDR3 in amino acids: CASSLYGVSGNQPQHF. The CDR3 nucleotides are TGTGCCAGCAGCTTATATGGGGTGTCGGGCAATCAGCCCCAGCATTTT. This sequence joins TRBV7-9 and TRBJ1-5; D is undetermined. The CDR3 length is 16 residues. The V end lost 2 bases, the J end lost 2 bases, and 13 bases lay between the germline ends. CDR1 and CDR2 (germline): SEHNR, FQNEAQ (reference sequence).

The V call is TRBV13, the J call TRBJ2-1; D gene ambiguous. Trimming removed 5 bases from V and 2 bases from J, with 13 bases in between. CDR1 is PRHDT and CDR2 is FYEKMQ in the germline V gene (reference sequence). This CDR3 has 15 amino acids. The CDR3 DNA reads TGTGCCAGCAGCCCCCGGAGAGTCACCTACAATGAGCAGTTCTTC. Protein product: CASSPRRVTYNEQFF.

By its share, this clone is medium-sized (0.01 to 0.1%). The gene calls are TRBV7-2 and TRBJ1-1, with unresolved D. The CDR3 spans 10 residues. CDR1 and CDR2 from the germline V gene are SGHTA and FQGNSA. The V end was cut by 9 bases, the J end by 7 bases, with 9 bases between. CDR3 sequence reads: CASYTHEAFF. CDR3 nucleotides: TGTGCCAGTTACACACATGAAGCTTTCTTT.

CDR3 protein: CASSPLHREGYNEQFF. CDR3 DNA: TGTGCCAGCAGCCCCCTTCACCGAGAGGGCTACAATGAGCAGTTCTTC. This chain connects TRBV9 to TRBJ2-1, with D maybe TRBD2 (5 bases). The germline V gene encodes CDR1 SGDLS and CDR2 YYNGEE. This CDR3 has 16 residues. Trimming removed 4 bases from V and 3 bases from J, with 17 bases in between.

The rearrangement uses TRBV18 and TRBJ1-1; D call uncertain. CDR1 and CDR2 (germline): KGHSH, LQKENI. Trimming stripped 2 bases from V and 1 base from J, with 5 bases between. The CDR3 is 13 residues long. CDR3: CASSPATNTEAFF. CDR3 nucleotides: TGTGCCAGCTCACCAGCGACGAACACTGAAGCTTTCTTT.

The rearrangement uses TRBV6-6 and TRBJ1-1; TRBD1 might be the D (5 bases). The CDR3 has 15 residues. CDR1 is MNHNY, CDR2 SVGAGI, per germline (reference sequence). V was shortened by 7 bases and J by 11 bases, with 26 bases between the two germline ends. CDR3 sequence: CASTLGLRGGGRAFF. CDR3 coding DNA: TGTGCCAGCACCTTGGGGCTGCGTGGGGGGGGGAGGGCTTTCTTT.

This clone qualifies as medium-sized. The sample holds other DNA sequences that translate to the same CDR3. The V call is TRBV19, the J call TRBJ1-1; 7 bases map to TRBD1. The length of the CDR3 is 14 residues. Looked up from germline, CDR1 is LNHDA and CDR2 is SQIVND (reference sequence). J gave up 0 bases and V 6 bases, and 4 bases lay outside the gene matches. In DNA form, the CDR3 reads TGTGCCAGTAGCCCGGACAGGTTGAACACTGAAGCTTTCTTT. This translates into CASSPDRLNTEAFF.

The rearrangement links TRBV4-2 to TRBJ2-5; 12 bases agree with TRBD2. CDR3 length: 17 amino acids. In germline, CDR1 is LGHNA, CDR2 YNFKEQ. V was pared by 4 bases and J by 3 bases, with 9 bases of the junction left unmatched. CDR3 loop: CASSPSWASGGEETQYF. CDR3 DNA sequence: TGTGCCAGCAGCCCCTCCTGGGCTAGCGGGGGGGAAGAGACCCAGTACTTC.

CDR3 sequence: CASSLRGSARYNEQFF. The CDR3 DNA reads TGCGCCAGCAGCCTGAGAGGTAGTGCCCGTTACAATGAGCAGTTCTTC. This chain joins TRBV5-1 and TRBJ2-1; D not certain. The CDR3 extends over 16 amino acids. V was trimmed by 4 bases and J by 4 bases, leaving 18 bases between them. Germline V CDR1 and CDR2: SGHRS, YFSETQ.

The chain links TRBV5-1 to TRBJ2-3, with D possibly called TRBD1 or TRBD2 (6 bases each). The CDR3 runs to 14 residues. CDR1 is SGHRS, CDR2 YFSETQ, per germline. V gave up 3 bases and J gave up 5 bases, with 13 bases separating them. The DNA of the CDR3 is TGCGCCAGCAGCTCACAGGGAGCGGGAGATACGCAGTATTTT. It yields the protein CASSSQGAGDTQYF.

This clone was counted a few times. CDR3 protein: CASSQDPVSYGNTIYF. In DNA form, the CDR3 reads TGCGCCAGCAGCCAAGATCCGGTTTCGTATGGAAACACCATATATTTT. The chain recombines TRBV4-1 with TRBJ1-3; D not resolved. This CDR3 has 16 amino acids. Trimming removed 0 bases at V and 3 bases at J, with 12 bases between. Germline CDR1 and CDR2: MGHRA and YSYEKL.

The chain has TRBV29-1 and TRBJ1-4; D unresolved. This CDR3 has 14 residues. V lost 4 bases and J lost 3, with 12 bases in between. From germline, CDR1 is SQVTM and CDR2 ANQGSEA. The CDR3 DNA reads as TGCAGCGTTGCGGAAAGGGCAGCTAATGAAAAACTGTTTTTT. It specifies CSVAERAANEKLFF.

The J gene is TRBJ2-3, the V gene TRBV11-2; maybe TRBD2 (6 bases). V lost 5 bases and J lost 3, with 15 bases in between. Germline lookup yields CDR1 SGHAT and CDR2 FQNNGV. The CDR3 runs 15 residues. CDR3 region: CASSGAGRRTDTQYF. CDR3 sequence (DNA): TGTGCCAGCAGCGGGGCAGGGAGGCGGACAGATACGCAGTATTTT.

This clone was picked up one time. This chain links TRBV6-5 with TRBJ1-1; 7 bases are shared with TRBD1. CDR1 is MNHEY, CDR2 SVGAGI, per germline. This CDR3 region has 15 residues. With V trimmed by 6 bases and J by 0 bases, 7 bases remained unmatched. CDR3 nucleotide sequence: TGTGCCAGCAGATATCGGACAGGACTGAACACTGAAGCTTTCTTT. Encoded protein: CASRYRTGLNTEAFF.

The chain couples TRBV3-1 (or the pseudogene TRBV3-2) to TRBJ2-7; tentatively, D is TRBD1 or TRBD2 (6 bases each). V dropped 0 bases and J dropped 7 bases, with 13 bases sitting between them. CDR1 LGHDT and CDR2 YNNKEL come from the germline V gene (reference sequence). The CDR3 covers 14 residues. The CDR3 loop is CASSQDRGAGEQYF. CDR3 coding DNA: TGTGCCAGCAGCCAAGATAGGGGGGCAGGGGAGCAGTACTTC.

This clone was observed once. The CDR3 DNA reads as TGTGCCAGCAGCCTAAATAGCGGGGGGGCCTTTGAGCAGTTCTTC. Amino acid sequence: CASSLNSGGAFEQFF. J is TRBJ2-1 and V is TRBV14; 11 nucleotides agree with TRBD2. Germline lookup yields CDR1 SGHDN and CDR2 FVKESK. The CDR3 has 15 amino acids. V lost 4 bases, J lost 9 bases, and 8 bases stayed unmatched. The full variable domain, rest sourced from reference TRBV14 and TRBJ2-1, is EAGVTQFPSHSVIEKGQTVTLRCDPISGHDNLYWYRRVMGKEIKFLLHFVKESKQDESGMPNNRFLAERTGGTYSTLKVQPAELEDSGVYFCASSLNSGGAFEQFFGPGTRLTVL.

The V gene is TRBV20-1, the J gene TRBJ2-2; no definite D call. This CDR3 is built from 12 residues. The ends were cut back, 3 bases at V and 5 bases at J, with 7 bases in the middle. Looked up from germline, CDR1 is DFQATT and CDR2 is SNEGSKA (reference sequence). CDR3 nucleotide sequence: TGCAGTGCTAGTGAGCGAACCGGGGAGCTGTTTTTT. This encodes CSASERTGELFF.

A single count supports this clone. The chain employs TRBV5-1 and TRBJ2-1; D is perhaps TRBD1 (7 bases). The V and J ends lost 3 bases and 9 bases respectively, with 19 bases between them. From germline, CDR1 is SGHRS and CDR2 YFSETQ. This CDR3 is built from 15 residues. CDR3 in amino acids: CASSWGSGGTPEQFF. CDR3 DNA sequence: TGCGCCAGCAGCTGGGGATCAGGGGGGACGCCTGAGCAGTTCTTC.